This T cell receptor beta chain was captured by sequencing in a study of blood T cell repertoires in COVID-19. Trimming removed 5 bases at V and 4 bases at J, with 14 bases between. The CDR3 length is 14 residues. Germline V lookup: CDR1 MNHEY, CDR2 SMNVEV (reference sequence). Produced via immunoSEQ multiplex PCR; TCRdb's table is partial and in-frame only. The repertoire holds about 130,000 clones, with about nine tenths as singletons. V is TRBV27 and J is TRBJ1-2; D is unresolved. This sequence was found in a man aged 45-65 years who had recovered from COVID-19. Sequenced material: PBMCs or T cells enriched from blood (not recorded which). CDR3 DNA: TGTGCCAGCAGTCCTCGGGAGCTCCTCTATGGCTACACCTTC. This gives the protein CASSPRELLYGYTF.